This T cell receptor (beta chain) emerged from a study of beta chain features in type 1 diabetes. Looked up from germline, CDR1 is SGHAT and CDR2 is FQNNGV. Trimming at V came to 5 bases and at J to 0 bases, leaving 10 bases not matched to a gene. The CDR3 runs 17 residues. Study results and limitations: Significant though moderate, a shortening of TCRB CDR3s appeared in all four CD4+ subsets of Type 1 diabetes patients.

What was sequenced were expressed TCRB transcripts, since all of the isolated RNA had been reverse transcribed. Sequencing used immunoSEQ multiplex PCR; TCRdb keeps in-frame clones, though not all of them. The sample lists around 160,000 clones, approximately 8.7% occurring once. This clone was observed a handful of times. Its matching antigen is unknown. This sequence was found in a woman aged 25 to 39 with type 1 diabetes. The sequenced sample was central memory CD4+ T cells from blood. The chain employs TRBV11-2 and TRBJ1-5; 7 bases line up with TRBD1. CDR3 residues: CASSATGTAISNQPQHF. CDR3 DNA sequence: TGTGCCAGCAGCGCAACTGGGACAGCCATTAGCAATCAGCCCCAGCATTTT.